A selection of T cell receptor beta chains follows, all from one sample in a study of T cell repertoires in cytomegalovirus infection. TCRdb re-analysed the reads in MiXCR, keeping a single row per CDR3 protein. The table lists about 150,000 distinct CDR3 sequences, roughly a quarter of them singletons, with 9.5% to 12% in the top ten. The specimen was PBMCs. These receptors came from a human donor in good health (CMV status not recorded). Some clones in this sample may be carry-over from other donors' samples. Each CDR3 is given without its conserved first and last residue. The order of the fields is J gene, V gene, CDR3 protein.

TRBJ2-2 TRBV15 ATSSSANTGELF
TRBJ2-7 TRBV6-2/TRBV6-3 ASSYSGASYEQY
TRBJ2-1 TRBV4-1 ASSHLLIFGTRRMNEQF
TRBJ2-1 TRBV9 ASSVTGGREEQF
TRBJ1-1 TRBV7-9 ASALTTGELTEAF
TRBJ1-1 TRBV4-3 ASSQDRTANTEAF
TRBJ1-6 TRBV12-3/TRBV12-4 ASSFQIIQSPLH
TRBJ1-2 TRBV28 ASSSPGQGNNYGYT
TRBJ2-6 TRBV14 ASSQDWRTSGSFGANVLT
TRBJ1-1 TRBV6-2/TRBV6-3 ASCYTNSGTGSF
TRBJ1-2 TRBV7-2 ASSLVGRGYT
TRBJ1-2 TRBV29-1 SSSSRWDYGYT
TRBJ2-7 TRBV28 ASSVNQGYEQY
TRBJ1-1 TRBV25-1 ASSSYSDAGAF
TRBJ1-4 TRBV7-2 ASSFGITNEKLF
TRBJ2-1 TRBV29-1 SAQADNNEQF
TRBJ1-3 TRBV7-2 ASSLPRAVGSSGNTIY
TRBJ2-1 TRBV20-1 SARERDRPYNEQF
TRBJ2-1 TRBV28 ASSPPAGSPSSYNEQF
TRBJ1-2 TRBV27 ASSYPTGPAT
TRBJ1-4 TRBV11-2 ASSLDRGEFGQDEKLF
TRBJ2-7 TRBV12-3/TRBV12-4 ASSSRVVYEQY
TRBJ2-3 TRBV20-1 SAPLADSTDTQY
TRBJ2-7 TRBV7-9 ASSFRTGGDYEQY
TRBJ1-2 TRBV5-1 ASSLARIGANYGYT
TRBJ2-7 TRBV7-9 ASSSRDRVYEQY
TRBJ2-7 TRBV6-1 ASSDWAYEQY
TRBJ2-1 TRBV24-1 ATSDGVSSYNEQF
TRBJ1-3 TRBV11-2 ASSQGSSGNTIY
TRBJ2-3 TRBV7-2 ASSLGISAFNTDTQY
TRBJ2-2 TRBV5-4 ASSLWGTNTGELF
TRBJ2-1 TRBV5-4 ASSLGGKQGYNEQF
TRBJ1-2 TRBV27 ASSFSGHLNYGYT
TRBJ2-7 TRBV7-2 ASSGGVAGAYEQY
TRBJ2-1 TRBV7-4 ASSPSLATYNEQF
TRBJ1-5 TRBV28 ASKDPGGYSNQPQH
TRBJ1-2 TRBV7-2 ASSPTTNYGYT
TRBJ1-1 TRBV29-1 SVEDRTAPAHEAF
TRBJ2-3 TRBV12-3/TRBV12-4 ASSPLRSGTQY